A single sample gave rise to the 12 T cell receptor beta chains below, sequenced in a study of glioma-infiltrating T cells after dendritic cell vaccination. Time point of the sample: after dendritic cell vaccination, including at tumor progression/relapse. This table comes from immunoSEQ multiplex PCR, and its TCRdb copy is limited to in-frame clones, with some not included. Altogether about 76,000 clones are present, around 87% being singletons, with the ten largest covering 2% to 2.5%. This specimen was blood, taken after dendritic cell vaccination. Receptor source: a human donor with glioblastoma.

The rearrangement links TRBV10-2 to TRBJ2-6, with TRBD2 matching 10 bases. This CDR3 has 16 amino acids. CDR1 is WSHSY and CDR2 is SAAADI in the germline V gene. Trimming removed 6 bases from V and 4 bases from J; junction bases left unmatched: 6. The CDR3, as DNA: TGCGCCAGCAGAGCTAGCGGGAGTGGGGGGGCCAACGTCCTGACTTTC. This codes for CASRASGSGGANVLTF.

The chain uses TRBV5-1 and TRBJ2-5; TRBD1 matches at 8 bases. This CDR3 region has 16 residues. The V gene end was trimmed by 3 bases and the J gene end by 4 bases; junction bases not matched to a gene: 11. Germline-derived CDR1 and CDR2 are SGHRS and YFSETQ. For the CDR3, the DNA is TGCGCCAGCAGCTCGAGCGATATAGGACAGGGAGAGACCCAGTACTTC. Its protein is CASSSSDIGQGETQYF.

The rearrangement links TRBV7-2 to TRBJ2-2; D is perhaps TRBD2 (5 bases). Trimming cost V 4 bases and J 0 bases, with 12 bases left between them. Per germline, CDR1 SGHTA and CDR2 FQGNSA. The CDR3 totals 16 residues. The chain's CDR3 is CASSSLKRTNTGELFF. The DNA for the CDR3 is TGTGCCAGCAGCTCTCTTAAGCGGACGAACACCGGGGAGCTGTTTTTT.

The gene calls are TRBV5-1 and TRBJ2-2, with a tentative D call TRBD2 (5 bases). The ends were cut back, 8 bases at V and 4 bases at J, with 18 bases in the middle. The germline gives CDR1 SGHRS, CDR2 YFSETQ. The CDR3 contains 15 residues. Here the CDR3 DNA reads TGCGCCAGTACGACCCTAGCCCGATCCACCGGGGAGCTGTTTTTT. This translates into CASTTLARSTGELFF. Full variable domain (rest looked up from reference TRBV5-1 and TRBJ2-2): KAGVTQTPRYLIKTRGQQVTLSCSPISGHRSVSWYQQTPGQGLQFLFEYFSETQRNKGNFPGRFSGRQFSNSRSEMNVSTLELGDSALYLCASTTLARSTGELFFGEGSRLTVL.

The chain has TRBV19 and TRBJ1-1; perhaps TRBD1 as D (6 bases). The CDR3 extends over 15 amino acids. Germline CDR1 reads LNHDA; CDR2 reads SQIVND (reference sequence). Trimming took off 3 bases at V and 0 bases at J, with 11 bases between the two ends. In nucleotides, the CDR3 is TGTGCCAGTAGTATCGGGGGGCTGATGAACACTGAAGCTTTCTTT. This translates into CASSIGGLMNTEAFF.

J is TRBJ2-5 and V is TRBV7-6; 7 positions match TRBD1. The CDR3 has 18 residues. Germline CDR1 SGHVS, CDR2 FNYEAQ. V was pared by 1 base and J by 2 bases, with 13 bases of the junction left unmatched. CDR3 in DNA: TGTGCCAGCAGCTTAGTCAGGGAACCGGACAGGTTTCAAGAGACCCAGTACTTC. This sequence encodes CASSLVREPDRFQETQYF.

The chain combines TRBV5-1 with TRBJ1-1, with 9 positions matching TRBD1. The CDR3 has 15 residues. The germline CDR1 and CDR2 sequences are SGHRS and YFSETQ. With 0 bases clipped from V and 3 bases from J, the junction kept 3 bases outside the gene matches. The DNA of the CDR3 is TGCGCCAGCAGCTTGGTACAGGGGGCCGACACTGAAGCTTTCTTT. Translating gives CASSLVQGADTEAFF.

V gene TRBV14 combines with J gene TRBJ1-2; D is unresolved. V lost 4 bases, J lost 5 bases, and 8 bases lay in between. The length of the CDR3 is 12 residues. CDR1 SGHDN and CDR2 FVKESK come from the germline V gene. Here the CDR3 DNA reads TGTGCCAGCAGCCCTTCGAGTTATGGCTACACCTTC. Encoded protein: CASSPSSYGYTF.

This rearrangement joins TRBV7-9 to TRBJ1-2; 7 bases line up with TRBD1. Germline CDR1 and CDR2: SEHNR and FQNEAQ (reference sequence). Unmatched junction bases numbered 5, after V lost 4 bases and J lost 0 bases. This CDR3 has 15 residues. The CDR3 protein is CASSSGQISNYGYTF. CDR3 nucleotide sequence: TGTGCCAGCAGCTCGGGACAGATTTCTAACTATGGCTACACCTTC.

V usage is TRBV5-1 and J usage is TRBJ2-7; D remains unclear. V gave up 0 bases and J gave up 1 base, with 8 bases separating them. CDR1 and CDR2 from the germline V gene are SGHRS and YFSETQ. The CDR3 extends over 14 amino acids. In DNA form, the CDR3 reads TGCGCCAGCAGCTTGGCCGAGAATTCCTACGAGCAGTACTTC. It is translated as CASSLAENSYEQYF.

The chain is built from TRBV11-2 and TRBJ2-7, with TRBD2 matching over 7 bases. CDR1 is SGHAT and CDR2 is FQNNGV in the germline V gene. The junction had 10 bases not matched to a gene; V was cut back by 5 bases and J by 6 bases. CDR3 length equals 14 residues. For the CDR3, the DNA is TGTGCCAGCAGCCCCCTTGAGGGGAGGGGCGAGCAGTACTTC. Encoded protein: CASSPLEGRGEQYF.

The chain combines TRBV13 with TRBJ2-7; 7 bases line up with TRBD2. The CDR3 has 15 residues. The ends lost 0 bases at V and 3 bases at J; junction bases unmatched: 5. Germline CDR1 is PRHDT and CDR2 is FYEKMQ (reference sequence). As DNA, the CDR3 is TGTGCCAGCAGCTTAGGGGCTAGCGGAAACTACGAGCAGTACTTC. Amino acid sequence: CASSLGASGNYEQYF.